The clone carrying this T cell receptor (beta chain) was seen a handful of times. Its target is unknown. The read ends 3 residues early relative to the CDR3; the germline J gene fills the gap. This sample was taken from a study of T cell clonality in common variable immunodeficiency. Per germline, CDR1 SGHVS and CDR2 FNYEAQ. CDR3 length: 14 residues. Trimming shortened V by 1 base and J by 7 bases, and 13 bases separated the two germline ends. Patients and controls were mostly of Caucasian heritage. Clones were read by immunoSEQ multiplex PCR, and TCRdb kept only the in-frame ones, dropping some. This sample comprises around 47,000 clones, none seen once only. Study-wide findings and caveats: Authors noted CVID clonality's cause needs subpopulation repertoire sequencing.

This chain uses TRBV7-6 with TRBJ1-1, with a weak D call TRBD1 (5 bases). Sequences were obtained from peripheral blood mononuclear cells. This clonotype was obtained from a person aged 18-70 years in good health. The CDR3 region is CASSLDSTGGEAFF. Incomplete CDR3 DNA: TGTGCCAGCAGCTTAGATAGCACCGGGGGTGAA.